This T cell receptor (beta chain) is from a study of a mutant IDH1 vaccine in newly diagnosed glioma. Study details: Vaccination started 4-6 weeks after radiotherapy alone, or with temozolomide cycles. Patients arrived already treated with radiotherapy, temozolomide, or both, most having had both.

Assay used: immunoSEQ multiplex PCR; TCRdb lists only in-frame clones, some missing. The data hold about 54,000 clones, with about 80% observed a single time. The V gene end was trimmed by 4 bases and the J gene end by 9 bases; junction bases not matched to a gene: 10. The length of the CDR3 is 15 residues. Germline values: CDR1 GTSNPN, CDR2 SVGIG (reference sequence). Worth noting for this clone: Its antigen is unidentified.

The time point was: week 5, during vaccination. With topical imiquimod, each dose of the vaccine consisted of 300 ug of mutant IDH1 20-mer peptide. The starting material was PBMCs, obtained from a glioma patient whose treatment included an IDH1 peptide vaccine. This rearrangement joins TRBV30 to TRBJ1-6; 9 bases align to TRBD1. The source of this sequence is a man aged 25-45 years with glioma. The CDR3: CAWTVQGARGSPLHF. In nucleotides, the CDR3 is TGTGCCTGGACTGTACAGGGGGCGCGAGGTTCACCCCTCCACTTT. Based on the CDR3 plus reference TRBV30 and TRBJ1-6, the full variable domain is SQTIHQWPATLVQPVGSPLSLECTVEGTSNPNLYWYRQAAGRGLQLLFYSVGIGQISSEVPQNLSASRPQDRQFILSSKKLLLSDSGFYLCAWTVQGARGSPLHFGNGTRLTVT.